These 23 T cell receptor beta chains came from one sample sequenced in a study of identical twins (TCRdb year 2016). Library creation used 5' RACE. Instrument used: Illumina HiSeq 2000. TCRdb's own reprocessing of the public reads used fastp at Q25 and MiXCR and kept productive beta chains. One record per CDR3 amino acid sequence lists the most common genes and DNA. Here the sample has fewer than 650,000 distinct CDR3 sequences; 9.6% occur a single time. 2.5% to 3.5% of the sample goes to the ten largest clones. A further study also used this sample, focusing on yellow fever vaccine responses in identical twins.

What was sequenced was PBMCs. These receptors were collected from a young woman in good health.

The chain uses TRBV9 and TRBJ2-1; 8 bases match TRBD1. This CDR3 has 17 amino acids. V was clipped by 4 bases and J by 5 bases; unmatched bases: 14. The germline V gene has CDR1 SGDLS and CDR2 YYNGEE. The CDR3: CASSSQGARKYHNEQFF. In DNA form, the CDR3 reads TGTGCCAGCAGCTCGCAGGGGGCGAGGAAATACCACAATGAGCAGTTCTTC.

This clonotype has only a few counts. CDR3 nucleotide sequence: TGTGCCAGCACCTCCGACAGGGCGGATCAGCCCCAGCATTTT. It yields the protein CASTSDRADQPQHF. The V and J genes are TRBV6-1 and TRBJ1-5, with TRBD1 matching over 7 bases. This CDR3 comprises 14 residues. J lost 5 bases, V lost 7 bases, and 8 bases had no gene match. Germline CDR1 reads MNHNS; CDR2 reads SASEGT.

The V gene is TRBV12-3 or TRBV12-4, the J gene TRBJ2-5; weak D call: TRBD2 (6 bases). The CDR3 sequence is 12 residues long. V lost 6 bases and J lost 3, with 8 bases in between. The DNA of the CDR3 is TGTGCCAGCAGCGGGAGAGAAGAGACCCAGTACTTC. Amino acids: CASSGREETQYF.

The count of this clonotype is one. The chain links TRBV2 to TRBJ2-2, with 7 nucleotides matching TRBD1. The germline gives CDR1 SNHLY, CDR2 FYNNEI. The CDR3 totals 14 residues. Losses at the gene ends were 9 bases for V and 1 base for J; bases not matched to a gene: 5. The CDR3 region is CASKGQLNTGELFF. CDR3 sequence (DNA): TGTGCCAGTAAGGGACAGTTGAACACCGGGGAGCTGTTTTTT.

This sequence joins TRBV29-1 and TRBJ2-7; tentatively, D is TRBD2 (6 bases). Germline V gene data show CDR1 as SQVTM and CDR2 as ANQGSEA. The CDR3 spans 14 residues. Trimming pared 6 bases from V and 1 base from J, leaving 16 bases between. As DNA, the CDR3 is TGCAGCGTCTCTTCCGGGAGAGGGTCCTACGAGCAGTACTTC. This codes for CSVSSGRGSYEQYF.

This clonotype was seen a few times. The chain couples TRBV5-1 to TRBJ2-7; D may be TRBD1 or TRBD2 (6 bases each). Germline lookup yields CDR1 SGHRS and CDR2 YFSETQ. The CDR3 has 14 amino acids. The V gene lost 7 bases and the J gene lost 2 bases, with 16 bases spanning the gap. The CDR3 bases are TGCGCCAGCCGACCTAGGGGGGTTGCCTACGAGCAGTACTTC. Encoded protein: CASRPRGVAYEQYF.

The chain employs TRBV20-1 and TRBJ2-1, with 7 bases fitting TRBD2. The CDR3 sequence is 15 residues long. CDR1 and CDR2 from the germline V gene are DFQATT and SNEGSKA (reference sequence). Trimming cost V 3 bases and J 4 bases; bases outside gene matches: 9. The CDR3: CSARAMTGGYNEQFF. CDR3 bases: TGCAGTGCTAGGGCCATGACGGGGGGTTACAATGAGCAGTTCTTC.

This clonotype was seen at least ten times. The V call is TRBV3-1, the J call TRBJ1-2; 9 nucleotides line up with TRBD1. The junction had 6 bases not matched to a gene; V was cut back by 2 bases and J by 2 bases. Germline lookup yields CDR1 LGHDT and CDR2 YNNKEL (reference sequence). CDR3 length: 16 amino acids. CDR3 protein: CASSQNTGTGNYGYTF. CDR3 sequence (DNA): TGTGCCAGCAGCCAAAATACCGGGACAGGGAACTATGGCTACACCTTC.

This clonotype was recorded a few times. The genes are TRBV11-1 and TRBJ2-1; tentative D call: TRBD2 (5 bases). This CDR3 is built from 19 residues. Per the germline V gene, CDR1 is SGHAT and CDR2 is FQDESV (reference sequence). Trimming removed 3 bases from V and 0 bases from J, with 21 bases in between. This chain's CDR3 is CASSFPPGLPPSSYNEQFF. CDR3 sequence (DNA): TGTGCCAGCAGCTTCCCTCCCGGACTTCCCCCGAGCTCCTACAATGAGCAGTTCTTC.

This clonotype has more than one count but fewer than ten. A much larger clone sits a single nucleotide away, making a read error possible. The CDR3 region is CASSLGAPYNEQFF. DNA of the CDR3: TGTGCCAGCAGCTTAGGGGCCCCCTACAATGAGCAGTTCTTC. This rearrangement joins TRBV5-4 to TRBJ2-1, with D possibly matching TRBD1 (5 bases). V was shortened by 2 bases and J by 2 bases, with 8 bases between the two germline ends. Looked up from germline, CDR1 is SGHNT and CDR2 is YYREEE (reference sequence). The CDR3 is made up of 14 amino acids.

This clonotype has at least ten counts. This chain connects TRBV4-1 to TRBJ2-1; TRBD2 agrees at 13 bases. Germline assignment: CDR1 MGHRA and CDR2 YSYEKL. The length of the CDR3 is 16 residues. V lost 0 bases, J lost 8 bases, and 4 bases stayed unmatched. Written as DNA, the CDR3 is TGCGCCAGCAGCCAAGAGGGACTAGCGGGATCCGATGAGCAGTTCTTC. Protein sequence: CASSQEGLAGSDEQFF.

This clonotype appeared a few times. This chain connects TRBV12-3 or TRBV12-4 to TRBJ2-5; possible D gene TRBD2, 6 bases. V was trimmed by 4 bases and J by 4 bases, leaving 16 bases between them. The CDR3 extends over 15 amino acids. The CDR3 sequence is CASSSITSGVETQYF. The CDR3 nucleotides read TGTGCCAGCAGTTCGATCACTTCGGGAGTAGAGACCCAGTACTTC.

This sequence joins TRBV29-1 and TRBJ2-1; 9 nucleotides align to TRBD1. The CDR3 is 15 amino acids. Germline trimming cut 2 bases from V and 3 bases from J; bases unmatched to any gene: 5. CDR1 is SQVTM and CDR2 is ANQGSEA in the germline V gene. The CDR3 reads CSVEPQGASYNEQFF. The CDR3 nucleotides are TGCAGCGTTGAACCACAGGGGGCTAGCTACAATGAGCAGTTCTTC.

The rearrangement joins TRBV28 to TRBJ1-1; 10 bases are shared with TRBD1. Germline CDR1 and CDR2: MDHEN and SYDVKM. V lost 5 bases to trimming and J lost 10 bases; unmatched junction nucleotides: 4. This CDR3 contains 12 residues. The CDR3 here is CASSGDRGGAFF. In nucleotides, the CDR3 is TGTGCCAGCAGTGGGGACAGGGGTGGAGCTTTCTTT.

In this sample, this clonotype turned up a few times. The chain couples TRBV30 to TRBJ2-5, with TRBD1 identical over 7 bases. CDR1 and CDR2 from the germline V gene are GTSNPN and SVGIG (reference sequence). The CDR3 length is 13 residues. V shed 1 base and J 4 bases; nucleotides not matched to a gene: 3. In DNA form, the CDR3 reads TGTGCCTGGAGTGCAGGGGGTGGAGAGACCCAGTACTTC. The encoded protein is CAWSAGGGETQYF.

This clonotype was seen a few times. The CDR3 reads CAISEASSYEQYF. The CDR3 coding sequence is TGTGCCATCAGTGAGGCGAGTTCCTACGAGCAGTACTTC. The rearrangement uses TRBV10-3 and TRBJ2-7; D not resolved. This CDR3 region has 13 residues. Deletions cut 2 bases from V and 1 base from J, with 6 bases between. CDR1 and CDR2 (germline): ENHRY, SYGVKD.

The sample holds many counts of this clonotype. J is TRBJ2-1 and V is TRBV6-6; D is undetermined. Per germline, CDR1 MNHNY and CDR2 SVGAGI (reference sequence). V was pared by 2 bases and J by 4 bases, with 3 bases between. This CDR3 region has 12 residues. Here the CDR3 reads CASSYRYNEQFF. The CDR3 DNA sequence: TGTGCCAGCAGTTACAGGTACAATGAGCAGTTCTTC.

This clonotype has more than one count but fewer than ten. In DNA form, the CDR3 reads TGTGCCACCAGTGCGTCACAGTCGGGTGAGACCCAGTACTTC. Translation gives CATSASQSGETQYF. The chain couples TRBV24-1 to TRBJ2-5; D remains ambiguous. CDR1 is KGHDR, CDR2 SFDVKD, per germline. The CDR3 is 14 amino acids. Trimming pared 5 bases from V and 5 bases from J, leaving 14 bases between.

This clonotype was counted between two and nine times. This chain joins TRBV4-2 and TRBJ2-5; TRBD2 matches at 10 bases. The CDR3 runs to 16 residues. The junction had 11 bases not matched to a gene; V was cut back by 6 bases and J by 4 bases. Germline CDR1 is LGHNA and CDR2 is YNFKEQ. CDR3 coding DNA: TGTGCCAGCAGAGGGACTAGCGCGTCGAACATAGAGACCCAGTACTTC. Translating gives CASRGTSASNIETQYF.

V is TRBV5-6 and J is TRBJ1-2; weak D call: TRBD1 (5 bases). CDR1 is SGHDT and CDR2 is YYEEEE in the germline V gene. V shed 4 bases and J shed 7 bases, with 11 bases lying between them. There are 12 residues in the CDR3. CDR3 nucleotides: TGTGCCAGCAGCGGCCGGGGGACTGGCTACACCTTC. Protein sequence: CASSGRGTGYTF. The whole variable domain, filled in from reference TRBV5-6 and TRBJ1-2, reads DAGVTQSPTHLIKTRGQQVTLRCSPKSGHDTVSWYQQALGQGPQFIFQYYEEEERQRGNFPDRFSGHQFPNYSSELNVNALLLGDSALYLCASSGRGTGYTFGSGTRLTVV.

This rearrangement joins TRBV2 to TRBJ1-1; no clear D. V was cut by 3 bases and J by 1 base, with 6 bases left in between. The CDR3 has 13 amino acids. CDR1 SNHLY and CDR2 FYNNEI come from the germline V gene. CDR3 coding DNA: TGTGCCAGCAGTGAGTCCGGGAACACTGAAGCTTTCTTT. It specifies CASSESGNTEAFF.

The chain is built from TRBV14 and TRBJ2-1; D not certain. Deletions cut 4 bases from V and 5 bases from J, with 12 bases between. The CDR3 is made up of 14 amino acids. Germline V gene sequence: CDR1 SGHDN, CDR2 FVKESK. The CDR3 DNA sequence: TGTGCCAGCAGCCCATATAAGACAAACAATGAGCAGTTCTTC. Translating it yields CASSPYKTNNEQFF.

The chain is built from TRBV29-1 and TRBJ2-1, with 13 positions matching TRBD2. Germline CDR1 and CDR2: SQVTM and ANQGSEA. The CDR3 runs to 15 residues. With 6 bases clipped from V and 4 bases from J, the junction kept 6 bases outside the gene matches. The CDR3 loop reads CSVALAGGRYNEQFF. CDR3 nucleotide sequence: TGCAGCGTAGCACTAGCGGGGGGGCGGTACAATGAGCAGTTCTTC.